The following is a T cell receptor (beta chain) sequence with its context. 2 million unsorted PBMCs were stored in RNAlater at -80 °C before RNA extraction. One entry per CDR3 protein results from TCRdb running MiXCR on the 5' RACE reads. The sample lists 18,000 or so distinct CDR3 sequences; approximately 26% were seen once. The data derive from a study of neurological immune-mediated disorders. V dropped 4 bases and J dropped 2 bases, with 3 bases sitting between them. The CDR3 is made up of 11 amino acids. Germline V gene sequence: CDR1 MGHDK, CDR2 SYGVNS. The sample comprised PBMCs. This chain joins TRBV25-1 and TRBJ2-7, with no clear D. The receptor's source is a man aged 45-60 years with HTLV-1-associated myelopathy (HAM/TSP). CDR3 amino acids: CASSVAYEQYF. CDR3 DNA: TGTGCCAGCAGTGTGGCCTACGAGCAGTACTTC.